This TCR beta chain was captured in a study of blood T cell repertoires in COVID-19. Study at large: T cells, B-cell-depleted T cells, or PBMCs provided the cDNA or gDNA that served as material.

Germline trimming cut 2 bases from V and 5 bases from J; bases unmatched to any gene: 6. The CDR3 is 15 amino acids. Germline-derived CDR1 and CDR2 are MNHNY and SVGAGI (reference sequence). This clone was detected only a few times. Authors' methods: Nucleated cell number was recorded as an estimate derived from reference gene primer amplification. The data were produced by immunoSEQ multiplex PCR, yet TCRdb's version contains in-frame clones alone and is incomplete. V, J and clone size were drawn from that table, and D and trimming were deduced from the DNA. The table includes about 300,000 clones, roughly four fifths detected once.

The sequence came from a woman in her forties or fifties who had recovered from COVID-19. V usage is TRBV6-6 and J usage is TRBJ2-5; 9 bases agree with TRBD2. The sample consisted of peripheral blood. The CDR3 sequence: CASSYGAGGRETQYF. The CDR3 DNA sequence: TGTGCCAGCAGTTACGGTGCGGGAGGGCGGGAGACCCAGTACTTC.